The next 14 T cell receptor beta chains were all read from a single sample in a study of early T cells in non-severe SARS-CoV-2 infection. TCRdb called the 5' RACE reads again in MiXCR, with one record for every CDR3 protein. This table has 80,000 or so distinct CDR3 sequences, roughly an eighth appearing once. Input material: whole blood. The receptors shown here come from an adult who was a healthcare worker with PCR-confirmed SARS-CoV-2 infection or an uninfected control (not recorded which).

This rearrangement joins TRBV18 to TRBJ1-2; a possible D gene is TRBD1 (5 bases). V lost 6 bases to trimming and J lost 1 base, with 12 bases between them. Germline loops: CDR1 KGHSH, CDR2 LQKENI. The CDR3 is made up of 14 amino acids. The CDR3 DNA is TGTGCCAGCTCCCTCGACAGAAATAACTATGGCTACACCTTC. Protein product: CASSLDRNNYGYTF.

There are a few counts of this clonotype. This chain joins TRBV5-1 and TRBJ2-1; D tentatively reads TRBD1 or TRBD2 (5 bases each). This CDR3 is built from 12 residues. Looked up from germline, CDR1 is SGHRS and CDR2 is YFSETQ. V lost 1 base to trimming and J lost 10 bases, with 9 bases between them. In nucleotides, the CDR3 is TGCGCCAGCAGCTTGTTGGGGGAAGAGCAGTTCTTC. It is translated as CASSLLGEEQFF.

This clonotype was detected only a few times. The V call is TRBV7-9, the J call TRBJ2-7, with D maybe TRBD1 (6 bases). V was shortened by 1 base and J by 9 bases, with 13 bases between the two germline ends. The length of the CDR3 is 13 residues. Looked up from germline, CDR1 is SEHNR and CDR2 is FQNEAQ (reference sequence). CDR3 loop: CASSLVYRERQYF. The CDR3 DNA is TGTGCCAGCAGCTTAGTGTACAGGGAGCGGCAGTACTTC.

The genes are TRBV11-2 and TRBJ2-5, with 8 bases matching TRBD1. The trim removed 4 bases at V and 5 bases at J, leaving 3 bases unmatched. The CDR3 is made up of 13 amino acids. Per germline, CDR1 SGHAT and CDR2 FQNNGV. CDR3 nucleotide sequence: TGTGCCAGCAGCTCGGACAGGGCGGAGACCCAGTACTTC. Its translation is CASSSDRAETQYF.

The chain is built from TRBV5-1 and TRBJ2-7; TRBD2 aligns across 7 bases. Germline V gene lookup returns CDR1 SGHRS and CDR2 YFSETQ. The CDR3 sequence is 13 residues long. V lost 0 bases, J lost 6 bases, and 3 bases stayed unmatched. The CDR3 loop is CASSLGLAREQYF. CDR3 coding DNA: TGCGCCAGCAGCTTGGGACTAGCCCGCGAGCAGTACTTC.

The chain recombines TRBV2 with TRBJ2-3; 11 positions match TRBD2. Germline V CDR1 and CDR2: SNHLY, FYNNEI. This CDR3 has 15 amino acids. Trimming cost V 5 bases and J 2 bases; bases outside gene matches: 3. The CDR3 loop is CASSRLAGITDTQYF. The CDR3 nucleotides are TGTGCCAGCAGTAGACTAGCGGGGATCACAGATACGCAGTATTTT.

In this sample, this clonotype turned up once. As the CDR3 is not closed by the conserved phenylalanine or tryptophan, this likely results from a read error. The genes are TRBV20-1 and TRBJ2-7, with D perhaps matching TRBD1 (5 bases). The V and J ends lost 6 bases and 6 bases respectively, with 24 bases between them. Germline V lookup: CDR1 DFQATT, CDR2 SNEGSKA (reference sequence). This CDR3 has 15 residues. DNA for the CDR3: TGCAGTGCGAACCACCTGACAGTCGAGTGGGGCGAGCAGTACCTC. Translated, it gives CSANHLTVEWGEQYL.

This clonotype has only one observation. The V call is TRBV12-3 or TRBV12-4, the J call TRBJ2-5; TRBD2 aligns across 8 bases. The V gene end was trimmed by 8 bases and the J gene end by 9 bases; junction bases not matched to a gene: 14. The CDR3 spans 14 residues. In DNA form, the CDR3 reads TGTGCCAGCGTAAGGCGGGAGGCGTACGAGCCCCAGTACTTC. Encoded protein: CASVRREAYEPQYF.

The genes are TRBV21-1 and TRBJ1-1. TRBV21-1 is listed as a pseudogene. The CDR3 contains 12 residues. CDR3 sequence: CASSRHLTEAFF. CDR3 in DNA: TGTGCCAGCAGCAGGCATCTAACTGAAGCTTTCTTT.

This clonotype was observed a few times. J is TRBJ1-3 and V is TRBV9; D may be TRBD1 (6 bases). The ends were cut back, 8 bases at V and 4 bases at J, with 19 bases in the middle. Germline values: CDR1 SGDLS, CDR2 YYNGEE. This CDR3 is 15 amino acids long. As DNA, the CDR3 is TGTGCCAGTACCCCGCAGGGGAACAGCGGAAACACCATATATTTT. Translation: CASTPQGNSGNTIYF.

This clonotype was counted a few times. The chain couples TRBV29-1 to TRBJ2-1; D gene uncertain. V was cut by 4 bases and J by 4 bases, with 5 bases left in between. CDR1 is SQVTM, CDR2 ANQGSEA, per germline. The CDR3 contains 11 residues. The CDR3 loop is CSVGKYNEQFF. The CDR3 DNA reads TGCAGCGTTGGGAAATACAATGAGCAGTTCTTC.

This chain joins TRBV6-6 and TRBJ2-1; a weak D match, TRBD2 (6 bases). Trimming pared 0 bases from V and 7 bases from J, leaving 10 bases between. This CDR3 is 14 amino acids long. Germline V gives CDR1 MNHNY, CDR2 SVGAGI (reference sequence). The CDR3 sequence: CASSYSASVNEQFF. CDR3 bases: TGTGCCAGCAGTTACTCGGCTAGCGTGAATGAGCAGTTCTTC.

This clonotype was picked up a small number of times. The V gene is TRBV18, the J gene TRBJ2-1; TRBD1 matches at 9 bases. Germline V gene lookup returns CDR1 KGHSH and CDR2 LQKENI. CDR3 size: 15 residues. The V gene end was trimmed by 4 bases and the J gene end by 2 bases; junction bases not matched to a gene: 3. Here the CDR3 DNA reads TGTGCCAGCTCACTGACAGGGGGTCCCTACAATGAGCAGTTCTTC. It yields the protein CASSLTGGPYNEQFF.

In this sample, this clonotype turned up a few times. Compared with germline, one end of the junction differs, possibly owing to a read error. V and J are TRBV7-8 and TRBJ2-5; TRBD2 is a possible D gene (5 bases). This CDR3 has 16 residues. Germline CDR1 is SGHVS and CDR2 is FQNEAQ. The CDR3 spells CASSLDQRITQGTQYF. In nucleotides, the CDR3 is TGTGCCAGCAGCTTAGACCAGCGGATCACTCAAGGGACCCAGTACTTC.